This T cell receptor beta chain is from a study of blood T cells in healthy people across ages. Regarding the study as a whole: It was the long-lived donors that had more naive CD4+ cells and higher diversity than aged donors.

The CDR3 contains 14 residues. Per germline, CDR1 DFQATT and CDR2 SNEGSKA (reference sequence). Trimming shortened V by 5 bases and J by 3 bases, and 16 bases separated the two germline ends. Primed by a sample-barcoded 5' primer and a J-beta primer mix, a second PCR proceeded for 7 to 11 cycles. TCRdb processed the 5' RACE reads anew with MiXCR; each CDR3 protein has one entry. The sample holds roughly 900,000 distinct CDR3 sequences, roughly 50% seen once. This clonotype was observed at least ten times. Its antigen is undetermined. The source of this sequence is a man aged 25 to 40 in good health. Sequenced sample: blood. The chain couples TRBV20-1 to TRBJ2-5, with D perhaps matching TRBD2 (5 bases). The CDR3: CSAPPPGWEETQYF. CDR3 nucleotides: TGCAGTGCTCCCCCGCCGGGGTGGGAAGAGACCCAGTACTTC.